What follows are 17 T cell receptor beta chains derived from one specimen sequenced in a study of shared clonotypes between healthy human individuals. Here immunoSEQ multiplex PCR was the method, and the copy in TCRdb shows in-frame clones only, minus some. The sample carries about 2.4 million clones, 80% to 95% recorded once. Material: naive CD4+ T cells from PBMCs. Noted subset: CD45RA+ positively selected. These receptors came from a man aged 18-30 years in good health. Some clones in this sample may be carry-over from other donors' samples.

V usage is TRBV7-9 and J usage is TRBJ2-2, with D possibly TRBD1 on 6 matching bases. V was pared by 5 bases and J by 1 base, with 17 bases between. This CDR3 spans 17 amino acids. Germline CDR1 and CDR2: SEHNR and FQNEAQ (reference sequence). The CDR3 nucleotides read TGTGCCAGCAGCCCCATGTGGGGGCCACGGAACACCGGGGAGCTGTTTTTT. Residues: CASSPMWGPRNTGELFF.

The rearrangement links TRBV7-6 to TRBJ1-5; possibly TRBD1 for D (5 bases). The CDR3 covers 18 residues. Trimming cost V 5 bases and J 6 bases, with 26 bases left between them. Germline-derived CDR1 and CDR2 are SGHVS and FNYEAQ. CDR3 region: CASSPVARGELEGQPQHF. In DNA, the CDR3 is TGTGCCAGCAGCCCTGTGGCCCGGGGGGAACTTGAGGGTCAGCCCCAGCATTTT.

The chain has TRBV4-3 and TRBJ2-7; TRBD2 might be the D (6 bases). Between the trimmed V and J ends, which lost 1 base and 2 bases, there was a span of 15 bases. Per germline, CDR1 LGHNA and CDR2 YSLEER. The CDR3 sequence is 16 residues long. Here the CDR3 DNA reads TGCGCCAGCAGCCAAGGGAGGGGTGGCAGAGCCTACGAGCAGTACTTC. This codes for CASSQGRGGRAYEQYF.

This clone was counted a single time. In DNA, the CDR3 is TGTGCCAGCAGTTTCGGTCGAACAACTGATTCCTCCTACAATGAGCAGTTCTTC. Translated: CASSFGRTTDSSYNEQFF. The rearrangement uses TRBV28 and TRBJ2-1; D gene uncertain. This CDR3 comprises 18 residues. V dropped 3 bases and J dropped 0 bases, with 18 bases sitting between them. Per the germline V gene, CDR1 is MDHEN and CDR2 is SYDVKM.

The chain employs TRBV27 and TRBJ2-5, with 14 positions matching TRBD2. Per the germline V gene, CDR1 is MNHEY and CDR2 is SMNVEV (reference sequence). The V and J ends lost 5 bases and 4 bases, in that order; junction bases with no gene match: 21. CDR3 length: 21 residues. CDR3: CASSPPGGLAGGPIRAETQYF. The CDR3 DNA follows: TGTGCCAGCAGTCCCCCGGGAGGACTAGCGGGAGGCCCGATTCGGGCAGAGACCCAGTACTTC.

The chain employs TRBV6-1 and TRBJ1-1; 10 nucleotides agree with TRBD1. This CDR3 contains 18 residues. CDR1 and CDR2 from the germline V gene are MNHNS and SASEGT. J gave up 6 bases and V 4 bases, and 17 bases lay outside the gene matches. CDR3 loop: CASSGAIRNLGQGAEAFF. In DNA form, the CDR3 reads TGTGCCAGCAGTGGAGCCATAAGAAATTTAGGACAGGGGGCTGAAGCTTTCTTT.

This clone has a handful of counts. The chain carries TRBV29-1 and TRBJ1-3, with D unclear. V dropped 6 bases and J dropped 3 bases, with 12 bases sitting between them. Germline CDR1 is SQVTM and CDR2 is ANQGSEA. The CDR3 extends over 13 amino acids. CDR3 sequence: CSVRGPYGNTIYF. The CDR3 nucleotides are TGCAGCGTCCGAGGGCCTTATGGAAACACCATATATTTT.

The V and J genes are TRBV12-2 and TRBJ1-2; the DNA was not compared with TRBD1, the D call given in the table. TRBV12-2 is described as a pseudogene. The CDR3 runs to 15 residues. This CDR3 reads CASRLGRTGEYGYTF. The DNA of the CDR3 is TGTGCAAGTCGCTTAGGGAGGACAGGGGAATATGGCTACACCTTC.

The chain links TRBV4-2 to TRBJ2-5, with 16 bases matching TRBD2. The CDR3 runs 18 residues. The germline V gene encodes CDR1 LGHNA and CDR2 YNFKEQ. J gave up 5 bases and V 3 bases, and 9 bases lay outside the gene matches. CDR3 bases: TGTGCCAGCAGCCATAACACTGGGACTAGCGGGAGGGTGGAGACCCAGTACTTC. Its protein is CASSHNTGTSGRVETQYF.

V usage is TRBV6-6 and J usage is TRBJ1-3; D is possibly TRBD1 (5 bases). Deletions cut 2 bases from V and 4 bases from J, with 12 bases between. Germline CDR1 MNHNY, CDR2 SVGAGI (reference sequence). The CDR3 spans 15 residues. The CDR3 is CASSYQGTLGNTIYF. CDR3 bases: TGTGCCAGCAGTTACCAAGGGACCCTCGGAAACACCATATATTTT.

The chain uses TRBV7-8 and TRBJ2-2; 12 bases map to TRBD2. This CDR3 is built from 20 residues. V was pared by 2 bases and J by 0 bases, with 10 bases of the junction left unmatched. CDR1 and CDR2 from the germline V gene are SGHVS and FQNEAQ. The CDR3 nucleotides are TGTGCCAGCAGCTTATTTGGGGGGACTAGCGGGCCGACGAACACCGGGGAGCTGTTTTTT. This sequence encodes CASSLFGGTSGPTNTGELFF.

This chain joins TRBV4-2 and TRBJ2-7, with TRBD1 identical over 9 bases. V lost 1 base and J lost 3; bases outside the gene matches: 4. CDR1 LGHNA and CDR2 YNFKEQ come from the germline V gene. The CDR3 contains 15 residues. CDR3 DNA: TGTGCCAGCAGCCAAGGGGACAGGGAGAACTACGAGCAGTACTTC. Encoded protein: CASSQGDRENYEQYF.

This chain uses TRBV2 with TRBJ2-5, with 10 bases identical to TRBD1. The CDR3 has 12 amino acids. The V and J ends lost 4 bases and 9 bases, in that order; junction bases with no gene match: 2. Germline V lookup: CDR1 SNHLY, CDR2 FYNNEI. The chain's CDR3 is CASSVGQGAQYF. CDR3 DNA: TGTGCCAGCAGTGTTGGACAGGGGGCCCAGTACTTC.

Notes on this clone: At the DNA level, this CDR3 is encoded by other sequences in the same sample as well. The rearrangement uses TRBV4-1 and TRBJ1-4, with unresolved D. Germline V gives CDR1 MGHRA, CDR2 YSYEKL. Trimming left V 4 bases short and J 8 bases short, with 11 bases between. The CDR3 has 13 residues. In DNA form, the CDR3 reads TGCGCCAGCAGCCTCACCGCCGGGGAAAAACTGTTTTTT. Encoded protein: CASSLTAGEKLFF.

This chain uses TRBV7-8 with TRBJ1-5; the D is unclear. CDR3 size: 14 residues. The V gene's germline CDR1 is SGHVS and CDR2 FQNEAQ. V lost 0 bases and J 4 bases, leaving 7 bases between the germline ends. Written as DNA, the CDR3 is TGTGCCAGCAGCTTAGCCGGCCAGAATCAGCCCCAGCATTTT. This translates into CASSLAGQNQPQHF.

Remarks on this clone: This same CDR3 is encoded by further DNA sequences in the sample. The CDR3 loop is CSAGDYEQYF. The CDR3 DNA reads as TGCAGTGCCGGAGATTACGAGCAGTACTTC. The chain has TRBV20-1 and TRBJ2-7; D gene unclear. The ends were cut back, 6 bases at V and 4 bases at J, with 7 bases in the middle. Germline-derived CDR1 and CDR2 are DFQATT and SNEGSKA (reference sequence). This CDR3 is built from 10 residues.

This clone is a singleton in its sample. The rearrangement joins TRBV19 to TRBJ2-7; TRBD2 might be the D (5 bases). Germline CDR1 LNHDA, CDR2 SQIVND (reference sequence). The length of the CDR3 is 13 residues. V dropped 7 bases and J dropped 3 bases, with 13 bases sitting between them. The CDR3 loop is CASINGDNYEQYF. DNA of the CDR3: TGTGCCAGTATCAACGGGGATAACTACGAGCAGTACTTC.